The 14 T cell receptor beta chains given below trace back to one sample, sequenced in a study of control samples from healthy donors and cancer patients. The data were produced by immunoSEQ multiplex PCR, yet TCRdb's version contains in-frame clones alone and is incomplete. The sample yields 50,000 or so clones, more than 85% seen once. The sequenced sample was PBMCs. These receptors all come from a woman between 50 and 59 years old with head and neck cancer.

This clone was recorded only once. The V gene is TRBV28, the J gene TRBJ1-5; D not resolved. Trimming shortened V by 5 bases and J by 7 bases, and 6 bases separated the two germline ends. CDR1 MDHEN and CDR2 SYDVKM come from the germline V gene. This CDR3 is built from 11 residues. The CDR3 here is CASSQGQPQHF. The CDR3 DNA reads TGTGCCAGCAGTCAAGGCCAGCCCCAGCATTTT. Looking up the rest from reference TRBV28 and TRBJ1-5 gives the full variable domain: DVKVTQSSRYLVKRTGEKVFLECVQDMDHENMFWYRQDPGLGLRLIYFSYDVKMKEKGDIPEGYSVSREKKERFSLILESASTNQTSMYLCASSQGQPQHFGDGTRLSIL.

The chain recombines TRBV27 with TRBJ2-3; 7 nucleotides agree with TRBD2. CDR1 and CDR2 from the germline V gene are MNHEY and SMNVEV (reference sequence). The V gene end was trimmed by 6 bases and the J gene end by 7 bases; junction bases not matched to a gene: 13. The length of the CDR3 is 15 residues. CDR3: CASSISGEGRNTQYF. CDR3 DNA sequence: TGTGCCAGCAGCATCAGCGGGGAGGGGAGAAATACGCAGTATTTT.

The chain links TRBV18 to TRBJ1-1, with TRBD1 identical over 7 bases. V lost 3 bases, J lost 1 base, and 14 bases stayed unmatched. CDR1 and CDR2 from the germline V gene are KGHSH and LQKENI. The CDR3 consists of 18 residues. CDR3 in DNA: TGTGCCAGCTCACCTTACTCCGACAGGGCGGTGTGGAACACTGAAGCTTTCTTT. Its protein product is CASSPYSDRAVWNTEAFF. Based on the CDR3 plus reference TRBV18 and TRBJ1-1, the full variable domain is NAGVMQNPRHLVRRRGQEARLRCSPMKGHSHVYWYRQLPEEGLKFMVYLQKENIIDESGMPKERFSAEFPKEGPSILRIQQVVRGDSAAYFCASSPYSDRAVWNTEAFFGQGTRLTVV.

The rearrangement joins TRBV9 to TRBJ2-2, with 11 bases matching TRBD1. The V gene end was trimmed by 3 bases and the J gene end by 8 bases; junction bases not matched to a gene: 6. The CDR3 loop spans 15 amino acids. Germline V gene lookup returns CDR1 SGDLS and CDR2 YYNGEE. The CDR3 nucleotides read TGTGCCAGCAGCGCTTGGACAGGGGGCCGGGGGGAGCTGTTTTTT. This translates into CASSAWTGGRGELFF.

This chain uses TRBV28 with TRBJ1-3; TRBD1 agrees at 7 bases. The germline CDR1 and CDR2 sequences are MDHEN and SYDVKM. CDR3 size: 16 residues. V gave up 7 bases and J gave up 1 base; unmatched junction bases: 10. The CDR3 nucleotides are TGTGCCAGCATCGACGGACAGGCATTTTCTGGAAACACCATATATTTT. Translation gives CASIDGQAFSGNTIYF.

V usage is TRBV2 and J usage is TRBJ1-1, with D possibly being TRBD1 (6 bases). The CDR3 sequence is 14 residues long. The V end lost 6 bases, the J end lost 4 bases, and 15 bases lay between the germline ends. Germline V gene sequence: CDR1 SNHLY, CDR2 FYNNEI. CDR3 in amino acids: CASSPRTEGTEAFF. Here the CDR3 DNA reads TGTGCCAGCAGCCCCAGGACAGAGGGCACTGAAGCTTTCTTT. Full variable domain (remainder filled in from reference TRBV2 and TRBJ1-1): EPEVTQTPSHQVTQMGQEVILRCVPISNHLYFYWYRQILGQKVEFLVSFYNNEISEKSEIFDDQFSVERPDGSNFTLKIRSTKLEDSAMYFCASSPRTEGTEAFFGQGTRLTVV.

V and J are TRBV10-3 and TRBJ1-1; D is unclear. With 3 bases removed from V and 8 bases from J, the gap between germline ends came to 10 bases. Germline V gene lookup returns CDR1 ENHRY and CDR2 SYGVKD. This CDR3 comprises 12 residues. The CDR3: CAISERASEAFF. The DNA for the CDR3 is TGTGCCATCAGTGAAAGAGCCTCGGAAGCTTTCTTT.

This rearrangement joins TRBV6-4 to TRBJ2-2; 10 nucleotides line up with TRBD2. The V gene end was trimmed by 8 bases and the J gene end by 6 bases; junction bases not matched to a gene: 6. Per the germline V gene, CDR1 is MRHNA and CDR2 is SNTAGT. The CDR3 loop spans 14 amino acids. The CDR3 bases are TGTGCCAGCCGTCTAGCGGGAGAAGCCGGGGAGCTGTTTTTT. It is translated as CASRLAGEAGELFF.

V gene TRBV5-6 combines with J gene TRBJ2-7; D may be TRBD1 (6 bases). The CDR3 totals 14 residues. Trimming shortened V by 6 bases and J by 1 base, and 14 bases separated the two germline ends. Germline V gene sequence: CDR1 SGHDT, CDR2 YYEEEE. CDR3: CASTSQTGSYEQYF. CDR3 coding DNA: TGTGCCAGCACCTCCCAGACAGGTTCCTACGAGCAGTACTTC.

The chain joins TRBV7-2 to TRBJ1-2; D not resolved. Germline V lookup: CDR1 SGHTA, CDR2 FQGNSA. V was clipped by 1 base and J by 0 bases, with 9 bases between them. This CDR3 is 15 amino acids long. In nucleotides, the CDR3 is TGTGCCAGCAGCTTAGAGACACTACCTAACTATGGCTACACCTTC. Translated: CASSLETLPNYGYTF.

The J gene is TRBJ2-7, the V gene TRBV6-6; 12 bases agree with TRBD2. The CDR3 contains 15 residues. V shed 6 bases and J 5 bases; nucleotides not matched to a gene: 8. CDR1 is MNHNY and CDR2 is SVGAGI in the germline V gene (reference sequence). CDR3 in amino acids: CASRPLAGGPHEQYF. In nucleotides, the CDR3 is TGTGCCAGCAGACCTCTAGCGGGGGGGCCCCACGAGCAGTACTTC.

The V gene is TRBV6-5, the J gene TRBJ1-4; maybe TRBD1 (5 bases). V was clipped by 0 bases and J by 5 bases, with 13 bases between them. This CDR3 contains 16 residues. The germline CDR1 and CDR2 sequences are MNHEY and SVGAGI. CDR3 in amino acids: CASSYSATAMNEKLFF. Written as DNA, the CDR3 is TGTGCCAGCAGTTACTCAGCGACAGCGATGAATGAAAAACTGTTTTTT.

This rearrangement joins TRBV27 to TRBJ2-3, with D unclear. Germline CDR1 reads MNHEY; CDR2 reads SMNVEV (reference sequence). V lost 2 bases and J 6 bases, leaving 12 bases between the germline ends. The CDR3 has 14 amino acids. In DNA form, the CDR3 reads TGTGCCAGCAGTTTAGGGGATCTTCGGGATACGCAGTATTTT. Its protein is CASSLGDLRDTQYF.

The CDR3 coding sequence is TGTGCCAGCAGCCCCCAGTTCACCTACAGGGGTATTTCTGGCTACACCTTC. Amino acid sequence: CASSPQFTYRGISGYTF. The chain recombines TRBV7-2 with TRBJ1-2; 7 bases are a match to TRBD1. The CDR3 totals 17 residues. The germline CDR1 and CDR2 sequences are SGHTA and FQGNSA. After removal of 5 bases from V and 7 bases from J, the junction contained 19 bases not matched to a gene.